The sequence of this T cell receptor beta chain was determined in a study of blood T cell repertoires in COVID-19. Sequencing used immunoSEQ multiplex PCR; TCRdb keeps in-frame clones, though not all of them. The sample has fewer than 200,000 clones; about 90% are singletons. V shed 2 bases and J shed 5 bases, with 9 bases lying between them. CDR1 and CDR2 (germline): MDHEN, SYDVKM. The CDR3 spans 13 residues. The sample consisted of peripheral blood. The clonotype comes from a man in his 70s with active or convalescent COVID-19. V gene TRBV28 combines with J gene TRBJ1-2, with D possibly being TRBD1 (6 bases). This CDR3 is CASSLITGYGYTF. The CDR3 region has the DNA TGTGCCAGCAGTTTAATCACAGGGTATGGCTACACCTTC.